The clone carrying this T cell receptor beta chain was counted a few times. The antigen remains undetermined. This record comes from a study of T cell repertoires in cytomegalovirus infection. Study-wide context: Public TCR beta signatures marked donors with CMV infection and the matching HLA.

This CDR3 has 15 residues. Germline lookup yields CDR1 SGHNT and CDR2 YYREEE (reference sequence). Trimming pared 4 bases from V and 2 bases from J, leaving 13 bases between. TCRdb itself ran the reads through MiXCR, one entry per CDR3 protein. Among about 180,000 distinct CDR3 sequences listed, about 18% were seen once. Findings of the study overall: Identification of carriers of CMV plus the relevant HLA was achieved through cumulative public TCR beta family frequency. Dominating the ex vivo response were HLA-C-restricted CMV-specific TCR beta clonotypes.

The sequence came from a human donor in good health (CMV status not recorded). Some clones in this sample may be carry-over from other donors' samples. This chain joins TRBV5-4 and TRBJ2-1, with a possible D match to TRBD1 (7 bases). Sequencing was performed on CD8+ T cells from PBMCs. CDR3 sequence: CASSQDREAYNEQFF. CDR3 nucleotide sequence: TGTGCCAGCAGCCAAGACAGGGAGGCCTACAATGAGCAGTTCTTC.